The T cell receptor (beta chain) under discussion was sequenced for a study of blood T cell repertoires in COVID-19. Turning to the study itself: The analysed material was cDNA or gDNA that came from T cells, B-cell-depleted T cells, or PBMCs.

Authors' analysis steps: Cell counts per sample came from amplifying reference gene primers. Assay: immunoSEQ multiplex PCR; the TCRdb copy retains only in-frame clones and omits some. V and J calls and clone size are as listed in that table; D and trimming were resolved from the DNA. The data contain some 270,000 clones, 70% to 90% of them singletons. Those who participated ranged in age from roughly 18 to 90 years and resided in about 24 US areas. The clonotype comes from a woman aged 30 to 39 who had recovered from COVID-19. Sequencing was carried out using PBMCs or T cells enriched from blood (not recorded which).

DNA for the CDR3: TGCGCCAGCAGCACGGGACAGGGCCCTTTGCCCGGGGAGCTGTTTTTT. It specifies CASSTGQGPLPGELFF. J is TRBJ2-2 and V is TRBV5-1; 9 nucleotides agree with TRBD1. Unmatched junction bases numbered 10, after V lost 4 bases and J lost 6 bases. Germline values: CDR1 SGHRS, CDR2 YFSETQ. The CDR3 consists of 16 residues.